This T cell receptor (beta chain) was retrieved from a study of T cell changes during pregnancy in multiple sclerosis. Measured with immunoSEQ multiplex PCR; TCRdb has only the in-frame clones, and not every one. The data contain tens of thousands of clones, around 90% of them singletons. Germline V gives CDR1 MNHEY, CDR2 SMNVEV (reference sequence). Trimming shortened V by 6 bases and J by 3 bases, and 20 bases separated the two germline ends. The CDR3 is made up of 16 amino acids. Sequences were derived from PBMCs, sampled in the first trimester of pregnancy. The chain links TRBV27 to TRBJ1-1, with a possible D match to TRBD1 (6 bases). The clonotype comes from a female donor in good health, serving as a control in a pregnancy study. Some clones in this sample may be carry-over from other donors' samples. The CDR3: CASSRWGAGGDTEAFF. CDR3 coding DNA: TGTGCCAGCAGCCGGTGGGGGGCTGGGGGGGACACTGAAGCTTTCTTT.